A single sample gave rise to the 4 T cell receptor beta chains below, sequenced in a study of blood T cell repertoires in COVID-19. TCRdb's table, derived via immunoSEQ multiplex PCR, lists solely in-frame clones and lacks some. The table shows roughly 170,000 clones, with approximately 74% occurring only once. The sequencing input was peripheral blood. These receptors were collected from a woman of 80 years or more with acute or convalescent COVID-19.

The chain uses TRBV11-2 and TRBJ2-3; 8 nucleotides match TRBD2. The V gene's germline CDR1 is SGHAT and CDR2 FQNNGV. V gave up 5 bases and J gave up 4 bases; unmatched junction bases: 8. The CDR3 contains 15 residues. The CDR3 bases are TGTGCCAGCAGCCGAAACCCGGGACTAGCAGATACGCAGTATTTT. Its protein is CASSRNPGLADTQYF.

V and J are TRBV11-2 and TRBJ2-7; 11 nucleotides match TRBD1. CDR1 SGHAT and CDR2 FQNNGV come from the germline V gene. The CDR3 is 15 amino acids. J gave up 6 bases and V 3 bases, and 7 bases lay outside the gene matches. CDR3: CASSLTGTGGLEQYF. CDR3 DNA sequence: TGTGCCAGCAGCTTGACCGGGACAGGGGGTCTCGAGCAGTACTTC.

The chain employs TRBV29-1 and TRBJ1-5, with 8 nucleotides matching TRBD1. The CDR3 totals 15 residues. Germline V gene sequence: CDR1 SQVTM, CDR2 ANQGSEA. The trim removed 4 bases at V and 3 bases at J, leaving 8 bases unmatched. The CDR3 DNA reads as TGCAGCGTTGCAGGGGGCGAAGGTATCAATCAGCCCCAGCATTTT. Amino acids: CSVAGGEGINQPQHF. Full variable domain (outside the CDR3, taken from reference TRBV29-1 and TRBJ1-5): SAVISQKPSRDICQRGTSLTIQCQVDSQVTMMFWYRQQPGQSLTLIATANQGSEATYESGFVIDKFPISRPNLTFSTLTVSNMSPEDSSIYLCSVAGGEGINQPQHFGDGTRLSIL.

This rearrangement joins TRBV2 to TRBJ2-1; TRBD2 matches 12 bases. V lost 4 bases to trimming and J lost 1 base; unmatched junction nucleotides: 2. Germline loops: CDR1 SNHLY, CDR2 FYNNEI. The CDR3 is made up of 16 amino acids. The CDR3 loop reads CASSASGRVSYNEQFF. The CDR3 nucleotides read TGTGCCAGCAGTGCTAGCGGGAGGGTGTCCTACAATGAGCAGTTCTTC.